This T cell receptor (beta chain) was sequenced in a study of cytomegalovirus exposure and HLA in healthy donors. Whole-study findings and limits: Some V segments, TRBV6-2 and TRBV6-3 among them, were indistinguishable and were therefore excluded. Another analysis was done later, and it associated around 17,000 TCR beta sequences with HLA alleles at 0.05 false discovery rate.

About this clone itself: The antigen is unknown.

Both 60 Vbeta primers and 13 Jbeta primers went into the PCR. TCRdb's table, derived via immunoSEQ multiplex PCR, lists solely in-frame clones and lacks some. This table holds some 120,000 clones. Healthy bone marrow donors supplied every sample. The junction had 3 bases not matched to a gene; V was cut back by 3 bases and J by 4 bases. CDR3 length: 13 residues. The V gene's germline CDR1 is MNHEY and CDR2 SMNVEV (reference sequence). Specimen: PBMCs. This TCR came from a woman aged 60-75 years in good health and CMV-seronegative. The chain is built from TRBV27 and TRBJ2-7, with 7 positions matching TRBD1. The CDR3 DNA is TGTGCCAGCAGTTTGGGACAGCTATACGAGCAGTACTTC. Protein: CASSLGQLYEQYF.